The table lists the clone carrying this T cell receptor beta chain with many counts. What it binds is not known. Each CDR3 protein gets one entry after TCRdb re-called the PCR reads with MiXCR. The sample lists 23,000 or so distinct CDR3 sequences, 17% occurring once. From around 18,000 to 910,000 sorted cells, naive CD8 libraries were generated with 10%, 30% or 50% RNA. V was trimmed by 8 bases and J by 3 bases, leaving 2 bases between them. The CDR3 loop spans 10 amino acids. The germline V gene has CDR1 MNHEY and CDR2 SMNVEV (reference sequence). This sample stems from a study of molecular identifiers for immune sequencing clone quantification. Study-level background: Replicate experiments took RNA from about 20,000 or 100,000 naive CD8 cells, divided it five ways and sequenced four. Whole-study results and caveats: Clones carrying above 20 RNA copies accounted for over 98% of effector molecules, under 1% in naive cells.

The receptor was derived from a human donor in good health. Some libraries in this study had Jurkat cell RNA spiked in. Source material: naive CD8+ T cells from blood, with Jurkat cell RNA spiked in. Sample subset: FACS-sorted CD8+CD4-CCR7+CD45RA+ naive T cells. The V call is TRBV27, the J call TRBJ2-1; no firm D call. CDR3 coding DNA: TGTGCCAGCCTCTACAATGAGCAGTTCTTC. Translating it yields CASLYNEQFF.